This TCR beta chain was documented in a study of regulatory T cells in long-lasting Graves disease. Study-wide results and caveats: Persistent Graves' patients showed a TCR diversity that was lower than that of newly diagnosed ones. Accuracy may have suffered from the small sample size. Persistent patients had more shared public clonotypes (around 2,500) than new patients (approximately 920).

This CDR3 spans 18 amino acids. V shed 4 bases and J 8 bases; nucleotides not matched to a gene: 12. Germline V gives CDR1 MDHEN, CDR2 SYDVKM. The sample holds many counts of this clonotype. Antigen: not known. The sample's time point: persistent/refractory GD, antithyroid drugs over 5 years with positive TRAb. With RNA extracted from PBMCs as input, the TCR library was made. Patients with Graves' disease were diagnosed by American Thyroid Association guidelines. Assembly of TCR beta libraries relied on iRepertoire HTBI primers together with Arm-PCR of CDR3 regions. TCRdb recomputed calls from the multiplex PCR reads with MiXCR, one row per CDR3 protein. The sample holds around 450,000 distinct CDR3 sequences, roughly 21% seen once.

The TCR originated in a female donor with Graves disease. The material was peripheral blood mononuclear cells (PBMCs), obtained when the disease was refractory, from a patient treated with antithyroid drugs. V and J are TRBV28 and TRBJ2-1, with 15 nucleotides matching TRBD2. The CDR3 is CASSSRVGLAGGIDEQFF. Written as DNA, the CDR3 is TGTGCCAGCAGTTCAAGGGTTGGACTAGCGGGAGGGATTGATGAGCAGTTCTTC.